Listed here are 23 T cell receptor beta chains from one sample, sequenced in a study of blood T cell repertoires in COVID-19. Profiled with immunoSEQ multiplex PCR; TCRdb holds only in-frame clones, not every one. The sample records a few hundred thousand clones, 90% being singletons. Sequenced sample: PBMCs or T cells enriched from blood (not recorded which). The receptor set was obtained from a man aged 18 to 29 who had recovered from COVID-19.

The chain couples TRBV4-1 to TRBJ1-5; the D is unclear. This CDR3 region has 12 residues. In germline, CDR1 is MGHRA, CDR2 YSYEKL. Trimming removed 1 base from V and 7 bases from J, with 5 bases in between. Here the CDR3 DNA reads TGCGCCAGCAGCCAAGGGGCCCAGCCCCAGCATTTT. Its protein is CASSQGAQPQHF.

This rearrangement joins TRBV7-8 to TRBJ1-1; 8 bases align to TRBD1. CDR3 length equals 15 residues. After removal of 1 base from V and 1 base from J, the junction contained 2 bases not matched to a gene. Germline values: CDR1 SGHVS, CDR2 FQNEAQ. The CDR3 spells CASSLGGTGNTEAFF. The CDR3 DNA reads as TGTGCCAGCAGCTTAGGCGGGACAGGGAACACTGAAGCTTTCTTT.

The V gene is TRBV27, the J gene TRBJ1-1; D not certain. The CDR3 runs to 15 residues. CDR1 is MNHEY, CDR2 SMNVEV, per germline (reference sequence). V was pared by 6 bases and J by 5 bases, with 19 bases between. The chain's CDR3 is CASRVTKKGRTEAFF. The CDR3 nucleotides read TGTGCCAGCAGGGTAACAAAAAAAGGGAGGACTGAAGCTTTCTTT.

The chain carries TRBV12-5 and TRBJ2-2; D remains ambiguous. Trimming pared 1 base from V and 2 bases from J, leaving 5 bases between. Germline CDR1 and CDR2: LGHNT and FRNRAP. CDR3 size: 14 residues. CDR3 sequence: CASGLGANTGELFF. The CDR3 DNA reads as TGTGCTAGTGGTTTGGGAGCTAACACCGGGGAGCTGTTTTTT.

This rearrangement joins TRBV7-9 to TRBJ1-2; the D is unclear. V was shortened by 2 bases and J by 2 bases, with 6 bases between the two germline ends. The CDR3 has 13 amino acids. Germline values: CDR1 SEHNR, CDR2 FQNEAQ (reference sequence). CDR3 protein: CASSLPGNYGYTF. The CDR3 DNA follows: TGTGCCAGCAGCTTACCAGGAAACTATGGCTACACCTTC.

V usage is TRBV7-2 and J usage is TRBJ2-7, with D possibly being TRBD2 (6 bases). The V gene's germline CDR1 is SGHTA and CDR2 FQGNSA. The CDR3 totals 18 residues. V was clipped by 5 bases and J by 2 bases, with 25 bases between them. DNA of the CDR3: TGTGCCAGCAGCCGGCGCCCCAAAATAGCGGACACCGCCTACGAGCAGTACTTC. Its translation: CASSRRPKIADTAYEQYF.

This rearrangement joins TRBV4-1 to TRBJ1-4, with TRBD1 identical over 7 bases. Per germline, CDR1 MGHRA and CDR2 YSYEKL. V lost 4 bases and J lost 3; bases outside the gene matches: 8. This CDR3 has 16 amino acids. CDR3 protein: CASSLRPGTANEKLFF. DNA for the CDR3: TGCGCCAGCAGCCTGCGGCCCGGGACAGCTAATGAAAAACTGTTTTTT.

CDR3 bases: TGCGCCAGCAGACCAAACCTAGCGGGAGGGCTCGAGCAGTACTTC. It specifies CASRPNLAGGLEQYF. The V and J genes are TRBV4-1 and TRBJ2-7, with 12 bases lining up with TRBD2. Looked up from germline, CDR1 is MGHRA and CDR2 is YSYEKL. This CDR3 is built from 15 residues. J gave up 6 bases and V 6 bases, and 9 bases lay outside the gene matches.

The chain recombines TRBV11-2 with TRBJ2-2; 14 bases fit TRBD2. Germline assignment: CDR1 SGHAT and CDR2 FQNNGV. After removal of 6 bases from V and 6 bases from J, the junction contained 15 bases not matched to a gene. The CDR3 has 19 residues. The CDR3 loop reads CASRPSFRLAGGGPGELFF. The CDR3 nucleotides are TGTGCCAGCAGACCCTCCTTCCGACTAGCGGGAGGGGGACCCGGGGAGCTGTTTTTT.

V usage is TRBV5-1 and J usage is TRBJ1-1, with no clear D. The CDR3 extends over 18 amino acids. From germline, CDR1 is SGHRS and CDR2 YFSETQ. Trimming pared 5 bases from V and 1 base from J, leaving 24 bases between. CDR3 sequence (DNA): TGCGCCAGCAGTCTTGGTGGTTCTATTGGGCGATCGAACACTGAAGCTTTCTTT. Translated, it gives CASSLGGSIGRSNTEAFF. Full variable domain (outside the CDR3, taken from reference TRBV5-1 and TRBJ1-1): KAGVTQTPRYLIKTRGQQVTLSCSPISGHRSVSWYQQTPGQGLQFLFEYFSETQRNKGNFPGRFSGRQFSNSRSEMNVSTLELGDSALYLCASSLGGSIGRSNTEAFFGQGTRLTVV.

V and J are TRBV7-2 and TRBJ2-6, with D tentatively TRBD2 (6 bases). V shed 4 bases and J shed 0 bases, with 10 bases lying between them. Per the germline V gene, CDR1 is SGHTA and CDR2 is FQGNSA. This CDR3 has 16 amino acids. The CDR3 sequence: CASSSGSLSGANVLTF. The CDR3 region has the DNA TGTGCCAGCAGCTCCGGGAGCCTCTCTGGGGCCAACGTCCTGACTTTC.

The rearrangement links TRBV12-5 to TRBJ1-5, with no clear D. The V gene's germline CDR1 is LGHNT and CDR2 FRNRAP. V was cut by 2 bases and J by 0 bases, with 17 bases left in between. The CDR3 is 18 residues long. The CDR3 region has the DNA TGTGCTAGTGGTTTGCAAGCCGACTACACATATAGCAATCAGCCCCAGCATTTT. Protein sequence: CASGLQADYTYSNQPQHF.

V is TRBV5-4 and J is TRBJ2-5; no reliable D call. Between the trimmed V and J ends, which lost 3 bases and 4 bases, there was a span of 10 bases. CDR1 SGHNT and CDR2 YYREEE come from the germline V gene (reference sequence). The CDR3 loop spans 13 amino acids. CDR3 DNA sequence: TGTGCCAGCAGCTCGGCAGGCTTAGAGACCCAGTACTTC. Encoded protein: CASSSAGLETQYF.

The V and J genes are TRBV9 and TRBJ1-4; D may be TRBD1 (6 bases). There are 15 residues in the CDR3. Per germline, CDR1 SGDLS and CDR2 YYNGEE. Trimming took 1 base from V and 7 from J, leaving 14 bases between them. The CDR3 region has the DNA TGTGCCAGCAGCGTAACTCAGGGCAGGGGTGAAAAACTGTTTTTT. This gives the protein CASSVTQGRGEKLFF.

This clone was picked up a small number of times. J is TRBJ1-2 and V is TRBV24-1; D remains ambiguous. This CDR3 is built from 12 residues. V lost 4 bases and J 3 bases, leaving 5 bases between the germline ends. The germline V gene has CDR1 KGHDR and CDR2 SFDVKD. In DNA, the CDR3 is TGTGCCACCAGTGACCCGGACTATGGCTACACCTTC. Protein product: CATSDPDYGYTF.

This chain's CDR3 is CASSAQGQGVYEQYF. CDR3 sequence (DNA): TGTGCCAGCAGCGCACAGGGACAGGGGGTCTACGAGCAGTACTTC. The rearrangement joins TRBV9 to TRBJ2-7, with 11 positions matching TRBD1. This CDR3 is built from 15 residues. The J segment lost 3 bases and the V segment lost 3 bases, leaving 5 bases of the junction unmatched. Germline values: CDR1 SGDLS, CDR2 YYNGEE.

The chain joins TRBV14 to TRBJ1-1, with D possibly TRBD1 on 6 matching bases. This CDR3 region has 13 residues. The germline gives CDR1 SGHDN, CDR2 FVKESK. Trimming pared 4 bases from V and 8 bases from J, leaving 14 bases between. CDR3 in DNA: TGTGCCAGCAGCCTCGGCGGGGGGCAAGAAGCTTTCTTT. Translated: CASSLGGGQEAFF.

This chain uses TRBV27 with TRBJ2-1; 11 bases align to TRBD2. CDR3 length: 18 residues. Germline CDR1 is MNHEY and CDR2 is SMNVEV (reference sequence). Trimming removed 8 bases from V and 0 bases from J; junction bases left unmatched: 12. CDR3 bases: TGTGCCAGCGACTTAGCGGGAGGGCCGTCGGTCTCCTACAATGAGCAGTTCTTC. Its translation is CASDLAGGPSVSYNEQFF.

A remark on this clone: Other nucleotide sequences in the sample specify the same CDR3. The J gene is TRBJ2-7, the V gene TRBV12-3 or TRBV12-4; possibly TRBD2 for D (6 bases). This CDR3 region has 13 residues. V was clipped by 3 bases and J by 2 bases, with 8 bases between them. The DNA of the CDR3 is TGTGCCAGCAGTTTTGGGGGGACCTACGAGCAGTACTTC. Protein: CASSFGGTYEQYF.

The V and J genes are TRBV5-8 and TRBJ1-5; 9 bases are a match to TRBD1. V was pared by 2 bases and J by 6 bases, with 9 bases of the junction left unmatched. The CDR3 is 16 residues long. Per germline, CDR1 SGHTS and CDR2 YDEGEE. The CDR3 loop reads CASSLDTGGAGQPQHF. The CDR3 DNA reads TGTGCCAGCAGCTTAGATACAGGGGGCGCCGGTCAGCCCCAGCATTTT.

The chain has TRBV29-1 and TRBJ2-3; TRBD2 agrees at 8 bases. Trimming took 8 bases from V and 7 from J; bases not matched to a gene: 14. Per germline, CDR1 SQVTM and CDR2 ANQGSEA. The CDR3 loop spans 14 amino acids. Written as DNA, the CDR3 is TGCAGCCCACCCGGGAGGGGGGGCTCGCATACGCAGTATTTT. Translating gives CSPPGRGGSHTQYF.

The chain couples TRBV5-6 to TRBJ1-2, with unresolved D. This CDR3 is built from 14 residues. Trimming left V 4 bases short and J 4 bases short, with 14 bases between. CDR1 is SGHDT, CDR2 YYEEEE, per germline. Here the CDR3 reads CASSAAQASYGYTF. The CDR3 DNA reads as TGTGCCAGCAGCGCCGCCCAGGCCTCCTATGGCTACACCTTC. Full variable domain (missing parts from reference TRBV5-6 and TRBJ1-2): DAGVTQSPTHLIKTRGQQVTLRCSPKSGHDTVSWYQQALGQGPQFIFQYYEEEERQRGNFPDRFSGHQFPNYSSELNVNALLLGDSALYLCASSAAQASYGYTFGSGTRLTVV.

This sequence joins TRBV21-1 and TRBJ2-2; TRBD2, as called in the table, went unchecked against the DNA. TRBV21-1 counts as a pseudogene. The CDR3 runs to 19 residues. The DNA for the CDR3 is TGTGCCAGCAGCAAAGCGCAGGGACTAGCGGAACCCAGAGCCGGGGAGCTGTTTTTT. This gives the protein CASSKAQGLAEPRAGELFF.